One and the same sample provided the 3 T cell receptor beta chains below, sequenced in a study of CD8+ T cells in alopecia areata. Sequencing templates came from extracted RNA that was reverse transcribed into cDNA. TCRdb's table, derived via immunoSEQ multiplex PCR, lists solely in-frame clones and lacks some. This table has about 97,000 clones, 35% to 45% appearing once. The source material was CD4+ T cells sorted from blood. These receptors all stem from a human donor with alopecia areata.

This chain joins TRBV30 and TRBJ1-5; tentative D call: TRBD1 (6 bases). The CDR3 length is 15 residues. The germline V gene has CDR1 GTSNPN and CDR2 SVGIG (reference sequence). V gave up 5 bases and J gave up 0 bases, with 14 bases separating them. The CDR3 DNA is TGTGCCTGGGGCCCAGGGGATTTTAGCAATCAGCCCCAGCATTTT. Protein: CAWGPGDFSNQPQHF. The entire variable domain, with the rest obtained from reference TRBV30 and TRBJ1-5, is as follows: SQTIHQWPATLVQPVGSPLSLECTVEGTSNPNLYWYRQAAGRGLQLLFYSVGIGQISSEVPQNLSASRPQDRQFILSSKKLLLSDSGFYLCAWGPGDFSNQPQHFGDGTRLSIL.

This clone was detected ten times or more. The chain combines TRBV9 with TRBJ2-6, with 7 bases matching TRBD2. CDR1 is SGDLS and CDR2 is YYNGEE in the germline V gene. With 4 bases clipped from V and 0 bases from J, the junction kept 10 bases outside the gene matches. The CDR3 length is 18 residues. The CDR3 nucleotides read TGTGCCAGCAGCCACAACGGGGGGATTATCTCTGGGGCCAACGTCCTGACTTTC. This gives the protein CASSHNGGIISGANVLTF.

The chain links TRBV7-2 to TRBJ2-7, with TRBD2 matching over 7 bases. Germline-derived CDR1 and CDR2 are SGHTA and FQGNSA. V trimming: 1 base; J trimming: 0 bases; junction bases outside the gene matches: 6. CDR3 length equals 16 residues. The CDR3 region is CASSLGPSGNSYEQYF. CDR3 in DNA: TGTGCCAGCAGCTTAGGCCCTAGCGGAAACTCCTACGAGCAGTACTTC.